This T cell receptor (beta chain) was observed in a study of CD8 T cells in ankylosing spondylitis. TCRdb recomputed calls from the 5' RACE reads with MiXCR, one row per CDR3 protein. The repertoire holds about 240,000 distinct CDR3 sequences, with around 9.1% as singletons. Between the trimmed V and J ends, which lost 7 bases and 8 bases, there was a span of 14 bases. The CDR3 loop spans 11 amino acids. CDR1 and CDR2 (germline): SQVTM, ANQGSEA. There are many counts of this clonotype. Sequenced: blood, either unsorted or a sorted T cell fraction (not recorded which). The clonotype comes from a male donor with ankylosing spondylitis or in good health (not recorded which). The chain employs TRBV29-1 and TRBJ1-2; D ambiguous. This CDR3 reads CSGTGKEGYTF. Written as DNA, the CDR3 is TGCAGCGGCACGGGGAAAGAGGGCTACACCTTC.